The rows below give T cell receptor beta chains drawn from one sample of a study of tumor and adjacent non-tumor tissue in lung cancer. TCRdb processed the multiplex PCR reads anew with MiXCR; each CDR3 protein has one entry. The sample has about 82,000 distinct CDR3 sequences, roughly 73% seen once. The sample was lung tumor tissue. The receptor source for this set is a woman in her forties or fifties with non-small cell lung cancer. The CDR3 runs from the conserved cysteine through the conserved F or W. The D gene is left open where the match is weak. Rows may omit the clone size; those that give it use once, few, many or a size class.

J: TRBJ2-7; D: -; V: TRBV5-1; size: -; CDR3: CTSSLGSTYEQYF; DNA: TGCACGAGCAGCTTAGGGTCAACCTACGAGCAGTACTTC
J: TRBJ2-2; D: TRBD2; V: TRBV12-3/TRBV12-4; size: -; CDR3: CASSPRTSGSGELFF; DNA: TGTGCCAGCAGTCCCCGGACTAGTGGCAGCGGGGAGCTGTTTTTT
J: TRBJ1-2; D: -; V: TRBV4-1; size: -; CDR3: CASSARQWTYPNYGYTF; DNA: TGCGCCAGTAGTGCCCGACAGTGGACATACCCAAACTATGGCTACACCTTC
J: TRBJ2-1; D: TRBD2; V: TRBV29-1; size: -; CDR3: CSVEVAGGGRNKQFF; DNA: TGCAGCGTTGAGGTTGCGGGGGGCGGGCGCAATAAGCAGTTCTTT
J: TRBJ2-7; D: -; V: TRBV7-9; size: few; CDR3: CASSHQREYEQYF; DNA: TGTGCCAGCAGCCACCAGAGGGAATACGAGCAATACTTC
J: TRBJ2-1; D: -; V: TRBV7-8; size: -; CDR3: CATSLGAENEQSF; DNA: TGTGCCACCAGCTTAGGAGCTGAGAATGAGCAGTCCTTC
J: TRBJ2-1; D: -; V: TRBV7-3; size: -; CDR3: CASSPHQRNSYNEQFF; DNA: TGTGCCAGCAGCCCACATCAGAGGAACTCCTACAATGAGCAGTTCTTC
J: TRBJ2-6; D: TRBD1; V: TRBV29-1; size: few; CDR3: CSVGGQGSFSGANVLIF; DNA: TGCAGCGTTGGGGGACAGGGTTCTTTCTCTGGGGCCAACGTCCTGATCTTC
J: TRBJ2-2; D: TRBD2; V: TRBV6-5; size: many; CDR3: CASSYSRGLGNGELFF; DNA: TGTGCCAGCAGTTACTCTCGGGGACTAGGAAACGGGGAGCTGTTTTTT
J: TRBJ2-7; D: TRBD2; V: TRBV11-1; size: -; CDR3: CASSDSGTNELAEQYF; DNA: TGTGCCAGCAGCGACTCCGGGACTAATGAACTCGCGGAGCAGTACTTC
J: TRBJ2-2; D: -; V: TRBV6-5; size: -; CDR3: CASSYSWFAGELFF; DNA: TGTGCCAGCAGTTACTCATGGTTTGCCGGGGAGCTGTTTTTT
J: TRBJ1-6; D: -; V: TRBV6-1; size: once; CDR3: CVGSEGVVGDSPLHF; DNA: TGTGTCGGCAGTGAAGGGGTCGTCGGGGATTCACCCCTCCACTTT
J: TRBJ2-3; D: -; V: TRBV29-1; size: -; CDR3: CSVDTGLTTYTQYF; DNA: TGCAGCGTCGACACGGGGTTGACCACATACACGCAGTATTTT
J: TRBJ1-2; D: -; V: TRBV6-5; size: -; CDR3: CPSSLDGSNGYTF; DNA: TGTCCCAGCAGCCTAGATGGGTCAAATGGCTACACCTTC
J: TRBJ2-7; D: -; V: TRBV10-3; size: few; CDR3: CAVTQGPPYEQHF; DNA: TGTGCCGTCACCCAGGGGCCCCCCTACGAGCAGCACTTC
J: TRBJ2-1; D: TRBD2; V: TRBV11-1; size: -; CDR3: CGSSSGLAEGLQLF; DNA: TGTGGCAGCAGCTCAGGACTAGCGGAAGGGTTGCAGTTATTC
J: TRBJ2-7; D: -; V: TRBV6-1; size: few; CDR3: CASSGKTLAGSYEQYF; DNA: TGTGCCAGCAGTGGAAAAACCCTAGCTGGTTCCTACGAGCAGTACTTC
J: TRBJ2-7; D: TRBD2; V: TRBV12-3/TRBV12-4; size: few; CDR3: CANSLRLAGPYEQYF; DNA: TGTGCCAACAGTCTTAGACTAGCGGGCCCCTACGAGCAATACTTC
J: TRBJ2-2; D: TRBD1; V: TRBV6-5; size: -; CDR3: CASQYRDSDTGELFF; DNA: TGTGCCAGCCAATATAGGGACAGCGACACCGGGGAGCTCTTTTTT
J: TRBJ1-4; D: -; V: TRBV6-1; size: -; CDR3: CVSSEARGTGSEKLFF; DNA: TGTGTCAGCAGTGAAGCGAGGGGGACTGGTAGTGAAAAACTGTTTTTT
J: TRBJ1-5; D: -; V: TRBV28; size: -; CDR3: CASSIGDLQGGHPQHF; DNA: TGTGCCAGCAGCATTGGGGACTTGCAGGGCGGTCATCCACAGCATTTT
J: TRBJ1-2; D: TRBD1; V: TRBV6-6; size: medium-sized; CDR3: CAGSPGQNYGYTF; DNA: TGTGCCGGATCCCCGGGACAGAACTATGGCTACACCTTC
J: TRBJ2-1; D: TRBD2; V: TRBV6-2/TRBV6-3; size: once; CDR3: CASARTSYNEQLF; DNA: TGTGCCAGCGCCCGGACTAGCTACAATGAGCAGTTGTTC
J: TRBJ2-1; D: -; V: TRBV12-3/TRBV12-4; size: -; CDR3: CASSLKSGVVEQFF; DNA: TGTGCCAGCAGTTTGAAAAGCGGCGTGGTTGAGCAGTTCTTC
J: TRBJ2-4; D: TRBD2; V: TRBV24-1; size: -; CDR3: CTTGSGNENIQYF; DNA: TGTACCACCGGGAGCGGGAACGAAAACATTCAGTACTTT
J: TRBJ1-3; D: -; V: TRBV6-5; size: -; CDR3: CANSRTIMDTIYF; DNA: TGTGCCAACAGCCGAACCATCATGGACACCATATATTTT
J: TRBJ2-1; D: -; V: TRBV4-1; size: -; CDR3: CPSCQELGSSYNEQFF; DNA: TGCCCCAGCTGCCAAGAGTTGGGGAGCTCCTACAATGAGCAGTTTTTC
J: TRBJ2-1; D: TRBD2; V: TRBV5-1; size: few; CDR3: CASSLPAGGPNEQFF; DNA: TGCGCCAGCAGCCTACCAGCGGGAGGGCCGAATGAGCAGTTCTTC
J: TRBJ2-1; D: -; V: TRBV10-3; size: once; CDR3: CARRGSSYNEQFF; DNA: TGTGCCAGGCGTGGGAGCTCGTACAATGAGCAGTTCTTC
J: TRBJ2-7; D: TRBD1; V: TRBV11-2; size: large; CDR3: CASSTGTGRTYEQYF; DNA: TGTGCCAGCAGCACCGGGACAGGGCGCACCTACGAGCAGTACTTC
J: TRBJ2-7; D: -; V: TRBV28; size: medium-sized; CDR3: CASSFRYEQYF; DNA: TGTGCCAGCAGTTTCCGCTACGAGCAGTACTTC
J: TRBJ2-3; D: -; V: TRBV7-2; size: -; CDR3: CASSYTERDTQYF; DNA: TGTGCCAGCAGCTATACGGAGCGGGATACGCAGTATTTT
J: TRBJ2-3; D: -; V: TRBV6-6; size: -; CDR3: CVSNALGGAVGTQYF; DNA: TGTGTCAGCAACGCTCTTGGGGGAGCGGTAGGTACGCAGTATTTT
J: TRBJ2-1; D: -; V: TRBV11-2; size: -; CDR3: CASSLARRVGIYNEQFF; DNA: TGCGCCAGCAGTTTAGCCCGGAGGGTAGGGATCTACAATGAGCAGTTCTTC
J: TRBJ2-7; D: -; V: TRBV7-2; size: -; CDR3: CASSLGSGLSYGQYF; DNA: TGTGCCAGCAGCTTAGGTAGCGGACTCTCGTACGGGCAGTACTTC
J: TRBJ2-2; D: TRBD1; V: TRBV6-1; size: many; CDR3: CASPGGQDNTGELFF; DNA: TGTGCCAGCCCTGGGGGACAGGATAACACCGGGGAGCTGTTTTTT
J: TRBJ2-7; D: -; V: TRBV20-1; size: -; CDR3: CSARVRDFYEQYF; DNA: TGCAGTGCTAGAGTTCGGGACTTCTACGAGCAGTATTTC
J: TRBJ1-4; D: -; V: TRBV11-2; size: -; CDR3: CASKLAGINEKLFF; DNA: TGTGCCAGCAAGTTAGCAGGGATTAATGAAAAGCTGTTTTTT
J: TRBJ2-5; D: -; V: TRBV5-4; size: -; CDR3: CASSSTGTQETQHF; DNA: TGCGCCAGCAGCTCAACGGGTACTCAAGAGACTCAGCACTTC
J: TRBJ2-1; D: -; V: TRBV29-1; size: -; CDR3: CSVKEGANNEQFF; DNA: TGCAGCGTTAAGGAGGGAGCGAACAATGAGCAGTTCTTC
J: TRBJ2-7; D: -; V: TRBV5-4; size: -; CDR3: CVSSLSLPWRGIWEQYF; DNA: TGTGTCAGCAGCTTGTCACTCCCTTGGCGGGGTATTTGGGAGCAGTACTTC
J: TRBJ2-3; D: -; V: TRBV5-6; size: -; CDR3: CASSMRTGLATQYF; DNA: TGTGCCAGCAGTATGAGGACAGGACTAGCTACGCAGTATTTT
J: TRBJ2-1; D: -; V: TRBV29-1; size: -; CDR3: CKVNERGGQAFF; DNA: TGCAAAGTTAACGAGAGGGGTGGTCAAGCGTTCTTC